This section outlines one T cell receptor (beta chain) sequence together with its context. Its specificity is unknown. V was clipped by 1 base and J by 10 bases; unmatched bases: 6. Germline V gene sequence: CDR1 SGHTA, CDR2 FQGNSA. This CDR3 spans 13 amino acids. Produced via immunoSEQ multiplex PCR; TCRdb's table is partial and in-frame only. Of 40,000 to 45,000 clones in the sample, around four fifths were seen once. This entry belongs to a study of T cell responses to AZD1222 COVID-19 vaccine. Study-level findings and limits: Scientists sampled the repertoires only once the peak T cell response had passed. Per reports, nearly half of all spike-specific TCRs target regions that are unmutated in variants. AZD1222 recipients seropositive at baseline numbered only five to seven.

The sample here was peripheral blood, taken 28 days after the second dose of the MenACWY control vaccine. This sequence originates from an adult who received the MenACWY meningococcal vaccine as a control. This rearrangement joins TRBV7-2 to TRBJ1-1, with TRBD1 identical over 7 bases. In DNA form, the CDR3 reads TGTGCCAGCAGCTTAGGTTGGGCAGGGGGAGCTTTCTTT. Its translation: CASSLGWAGGAFF.